This T cell receptor beta chain was sequenced in a study of T cell changes during pregnancy in multiple sclerosis. Assay used: immunoSEQ multiplex PCR; TCRdb lists only in-frame clones, some missing. In the table there are 30,000 or so clones, under 90% of which are singletons. The CDR3 has 16 amino acids. V trimming: 4 bases; J trimming: 4 bases; junction bases outside the gene matches: 9. CDR1 and CDR2 from the germline V gene are SEHNR and FQNEAQ (reference sequence). The chain employs TRBV7-9 and TRBJ1-1, with TRBD1 matching over 10 bases. This clonotype was sampled from a female donor with multiple sclerosis, enrolled in a pregnancy study. The sequencing here drew on CD8+ T cells from peripheral blood mononuclear cells, taken after pregnancy. CDR3 protein: CASSSPGQGMITEAFF. The CDR3 nucleotides read TGTGCCAGCAGCTCACCGGGACAGGGGATGATCACTGAAGCTTTCTTT.